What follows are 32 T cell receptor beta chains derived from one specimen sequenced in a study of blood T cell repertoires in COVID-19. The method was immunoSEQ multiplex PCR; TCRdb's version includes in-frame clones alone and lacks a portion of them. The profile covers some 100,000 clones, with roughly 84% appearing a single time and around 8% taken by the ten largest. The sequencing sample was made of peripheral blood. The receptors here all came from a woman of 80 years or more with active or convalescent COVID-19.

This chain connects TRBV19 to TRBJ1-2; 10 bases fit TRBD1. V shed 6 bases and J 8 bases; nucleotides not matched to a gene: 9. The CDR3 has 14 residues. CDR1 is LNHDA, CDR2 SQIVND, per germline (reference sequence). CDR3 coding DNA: TGTGCCAGTAGAGACGACAGGGGGCGGCGGGGCTACACCTTC. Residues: CASRDDRGRRGYTF. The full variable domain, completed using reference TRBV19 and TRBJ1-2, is DGGITQSPKYLFRKEGQNVTLSCEQNLNHDAMYWYRQDPGQGLRLIYYSQIVNDFQKGDIAEGYSVSREKKESFPLTVTSAQKNPTAFYLCASRDDRGRRGYTFGSGTRLTVV.

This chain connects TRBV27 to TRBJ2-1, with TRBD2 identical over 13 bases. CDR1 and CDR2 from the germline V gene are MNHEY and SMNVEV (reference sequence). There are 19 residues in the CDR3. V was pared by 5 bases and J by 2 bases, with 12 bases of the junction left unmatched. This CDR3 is CASSTAGTSGILAYNEQFF. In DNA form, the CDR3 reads TGTGCCAGCAGTACCGCCGGGACTAGCGGGATCTTAGCCTACAATGAGCAGTTCTTC.

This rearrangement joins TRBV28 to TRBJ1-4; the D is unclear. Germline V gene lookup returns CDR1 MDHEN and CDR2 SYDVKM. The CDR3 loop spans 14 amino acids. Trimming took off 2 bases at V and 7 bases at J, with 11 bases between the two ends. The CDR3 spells CASSLTVIAEKLFF. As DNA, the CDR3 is TGTGCCAGCAGTTTAACAGTCATCGCTGAAAAACTGTTTTTT.

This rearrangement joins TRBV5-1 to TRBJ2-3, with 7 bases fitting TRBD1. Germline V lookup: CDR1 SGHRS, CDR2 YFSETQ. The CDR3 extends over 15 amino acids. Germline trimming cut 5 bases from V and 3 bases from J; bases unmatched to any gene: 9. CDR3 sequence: CASSPLSTGTDTQYF. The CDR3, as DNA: TGCGCCAGCAGTCCCCTTTCGACAGGGACAGATACGCAGTATTTT.

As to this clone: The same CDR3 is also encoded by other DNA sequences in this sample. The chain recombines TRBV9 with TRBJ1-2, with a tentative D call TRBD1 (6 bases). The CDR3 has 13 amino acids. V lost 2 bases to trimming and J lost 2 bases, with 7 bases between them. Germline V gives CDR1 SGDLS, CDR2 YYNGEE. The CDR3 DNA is TGTGCCAGCAGCGTCACAGGGAACTATGGCTACACCTTC. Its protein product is CASSVTGNYGYTF.

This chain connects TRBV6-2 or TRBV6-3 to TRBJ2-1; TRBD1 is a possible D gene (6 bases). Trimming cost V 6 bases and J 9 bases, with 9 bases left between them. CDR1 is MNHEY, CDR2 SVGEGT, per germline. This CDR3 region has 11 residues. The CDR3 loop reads CASSHRVEQFF. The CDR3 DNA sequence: TGTGCCAGCAGCCACAGGGTTGAGCAGTTCTTC.

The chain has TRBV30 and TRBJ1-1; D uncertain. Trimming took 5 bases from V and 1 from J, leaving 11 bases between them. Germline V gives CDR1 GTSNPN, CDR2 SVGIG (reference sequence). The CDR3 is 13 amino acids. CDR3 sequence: CAWGPFPNTEAFF. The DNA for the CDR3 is TGTGCCTGGGGCCCCTTCCCGAACACTGAAGCTTTCTTT. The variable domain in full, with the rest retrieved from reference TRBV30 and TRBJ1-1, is SQTIHQWPATLVQPVGSPLSLECTVEGTSNPNLYWYRQAAGRGLQLLFYSVGIGQISSEVPQNLSASRPQDRQFILSSKKLLLSDSGFYLCAWGPFPNTEAFFGQGTRLTVV.

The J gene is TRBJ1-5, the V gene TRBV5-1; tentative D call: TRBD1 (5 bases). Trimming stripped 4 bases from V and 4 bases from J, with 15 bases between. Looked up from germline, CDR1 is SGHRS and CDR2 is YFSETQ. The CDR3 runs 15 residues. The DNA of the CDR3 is TGCGCCAGCAGCCGAACGGGGGAGGGAAATCAGCCCCAGCATTTT. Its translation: CASSRTGEGNQPQHF.

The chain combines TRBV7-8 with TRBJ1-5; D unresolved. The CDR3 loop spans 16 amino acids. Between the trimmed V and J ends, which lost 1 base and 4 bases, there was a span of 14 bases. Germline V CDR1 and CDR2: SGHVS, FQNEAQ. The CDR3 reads CASSLGLGLRNQPQHF. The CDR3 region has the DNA TGTGCCAGCAGCTTAGGTTTGGGTTTGAGGAATCAGCCCCAGCATTTT.

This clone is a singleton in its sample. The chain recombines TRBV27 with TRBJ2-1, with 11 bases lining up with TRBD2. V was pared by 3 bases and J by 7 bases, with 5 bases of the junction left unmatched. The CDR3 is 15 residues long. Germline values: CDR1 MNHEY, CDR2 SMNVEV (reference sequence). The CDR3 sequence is CASSLGSGRVNEQFF. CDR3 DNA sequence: TGTGCCAGCAGTTTGGGTAGCGGGAGGGTAAATGAGCAGTTCTTC.

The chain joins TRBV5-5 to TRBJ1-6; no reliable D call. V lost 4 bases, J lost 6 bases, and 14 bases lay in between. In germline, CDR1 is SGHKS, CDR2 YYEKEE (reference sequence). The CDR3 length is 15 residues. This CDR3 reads CASSGAIQRNSPLHF. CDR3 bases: TGTGCCAGCAGCGGAGCGATACAACGTAATTCACCCCTCCACTTT. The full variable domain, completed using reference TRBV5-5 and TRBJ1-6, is DAGVTQSPTHLIKTRGQQVTLRCSPISGHKSVSWYQQVLGQGPQFIFQYYEKEERGRGNFPDRFSARQFPNYSSELNVNALLLGDSALYLCASSGAIQRNSPLHFGNGTRLTVT.

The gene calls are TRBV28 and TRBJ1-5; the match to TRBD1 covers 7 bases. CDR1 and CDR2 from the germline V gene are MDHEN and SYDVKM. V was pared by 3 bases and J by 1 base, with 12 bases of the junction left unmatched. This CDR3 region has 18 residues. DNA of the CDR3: TGTGCCAGCAGTTTGCGACAGGGAACGCGAAGGAGCAATCAGCCCCAGCATTTT. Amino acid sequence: CASSLRQGTRRSNQPQHF.

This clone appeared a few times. CDR3 coding DNA: TGTGCCAGCAGCTTAGACGGTATGAACACTGAAGCTTTCTTT. This translates into CASSLDGMNTEAFF. The rearrangement joins TRBV11-3 to TRBJ1-1, with unresolved D. V lost 0 bases to trimming and J lost 0 bases, with 5 bases between them. The germline CDR1 and CDR2 sequences are SGHNT and YENEEA. This CDR3 has 14 amino acids. The variable domain in full, completed from reference TRBV11-3 and TRBJ1-1, reads EAGVVQSPRYKIIEKKQPVAFWCNPISGHNTLYWYLQNLGQGPELLIRYENEEAVDDSQLPKDRFSAERLKGVDSTLKIQPAELGDSAVYLCASSLDGMNTEAFFGQGTRLTVV.

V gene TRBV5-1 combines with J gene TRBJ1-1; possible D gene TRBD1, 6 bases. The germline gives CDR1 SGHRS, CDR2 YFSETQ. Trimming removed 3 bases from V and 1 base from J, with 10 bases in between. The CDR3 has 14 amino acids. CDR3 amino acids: CASSYRVQNTEAFF. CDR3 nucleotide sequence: TGCGCCAGCAGCTACAGGGTACAGAACACTGAAGCTTTCTTT.

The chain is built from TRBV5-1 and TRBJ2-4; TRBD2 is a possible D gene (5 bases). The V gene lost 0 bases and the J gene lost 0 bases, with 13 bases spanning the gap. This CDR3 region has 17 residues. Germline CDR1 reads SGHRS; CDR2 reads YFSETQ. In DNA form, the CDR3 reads TGCGCCAGCAGCTTGGCGCAACTAGGGCTAGCCAAAAACATTCAGTACTTC. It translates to CASSLAQLGLAKNIQYF.

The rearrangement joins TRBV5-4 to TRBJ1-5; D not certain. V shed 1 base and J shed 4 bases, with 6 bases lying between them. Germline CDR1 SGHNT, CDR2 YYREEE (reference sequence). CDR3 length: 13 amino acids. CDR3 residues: CASSLNRNQPQHF. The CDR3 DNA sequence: TGTGCCAGCAGCTTGAACCGGAATCAGCCCCAGCATTTT.

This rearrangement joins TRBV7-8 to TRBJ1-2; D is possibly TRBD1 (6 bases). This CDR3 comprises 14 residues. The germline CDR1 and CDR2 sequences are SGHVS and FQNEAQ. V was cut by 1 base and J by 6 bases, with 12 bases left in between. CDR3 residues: CASSLVAGDNGYTF. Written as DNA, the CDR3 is TGTGCCAGCAGCTTAGTTGCAGGGGACAATGGCTACACCTTC.

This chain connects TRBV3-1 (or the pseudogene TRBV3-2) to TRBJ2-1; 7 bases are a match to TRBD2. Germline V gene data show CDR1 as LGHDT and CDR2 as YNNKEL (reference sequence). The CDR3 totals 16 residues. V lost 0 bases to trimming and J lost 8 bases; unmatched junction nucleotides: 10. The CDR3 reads CASSQDTAGVFHEQFF. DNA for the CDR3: TGTGCCAGCAGCCAAGATACGGCGGGAGTCTTCCATGAGCAGTTCTTC.

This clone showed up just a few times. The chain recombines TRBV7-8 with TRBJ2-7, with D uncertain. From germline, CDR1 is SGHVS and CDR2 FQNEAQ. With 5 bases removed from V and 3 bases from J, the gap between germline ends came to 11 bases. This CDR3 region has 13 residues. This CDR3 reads CASSLPSHYEQYF. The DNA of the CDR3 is TGTGCCAGCAGCCTACCGAGTCACTACGAGCAGTACTTC.

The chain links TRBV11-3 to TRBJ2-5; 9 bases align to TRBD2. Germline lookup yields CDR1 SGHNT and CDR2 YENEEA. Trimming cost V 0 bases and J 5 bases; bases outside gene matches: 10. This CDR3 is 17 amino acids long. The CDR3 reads CASSLDPSGTVGETQYF. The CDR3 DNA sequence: TGTGCCAGCAGCTTAGACCCTAGCGGGACGGTGGGGGAGACCCAGTACTTC.

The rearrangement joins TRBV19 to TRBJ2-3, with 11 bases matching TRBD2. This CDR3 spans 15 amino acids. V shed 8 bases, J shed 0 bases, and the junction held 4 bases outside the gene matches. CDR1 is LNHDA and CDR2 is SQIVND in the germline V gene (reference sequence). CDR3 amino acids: CASRSGRASTDTQYF. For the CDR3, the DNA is TGTGCCAGTCGTAGCGGGAGGGCTAGCACAGATACGCAGTATTTT.

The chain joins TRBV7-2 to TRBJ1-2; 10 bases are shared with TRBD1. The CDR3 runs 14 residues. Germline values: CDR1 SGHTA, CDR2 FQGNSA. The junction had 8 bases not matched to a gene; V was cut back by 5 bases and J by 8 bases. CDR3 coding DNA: TGTGCCAGCAGCCCAGACAGGGACAGGGGCGGCTACACCTTC. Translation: CASSPDRDRGGYTF.

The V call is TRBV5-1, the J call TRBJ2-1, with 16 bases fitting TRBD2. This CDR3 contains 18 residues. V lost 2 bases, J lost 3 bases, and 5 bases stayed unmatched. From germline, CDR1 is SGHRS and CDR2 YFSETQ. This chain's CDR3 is CASSFGTSGRAFYNEQFF. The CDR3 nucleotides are TGCGCCAGCAGCTTCGGGACTAGCGGGAGGGCCTTCTACAATGAGCAGTTCTTC.

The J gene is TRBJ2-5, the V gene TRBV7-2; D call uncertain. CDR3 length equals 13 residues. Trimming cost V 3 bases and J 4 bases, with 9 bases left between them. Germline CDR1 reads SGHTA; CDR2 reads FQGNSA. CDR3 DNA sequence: TGTGCCAGCAGCTTTAGCAAACTAGAGACCCAGTACTTC. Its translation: CASSFSKLETQYF.

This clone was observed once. The CDR3 DNA is TGCGCCAGCCAATCTAGCGGGAGGGCCCCAGATACGCAGTATTTT. It is translated as CASQSSGRAPDTQYF. The chain uses TRBV4-1 and TRBJ2-3; 12 bases map to TRBD2. Germline assignment: CDR1 MGHRA and CDR2 YSYEKL. With 8 bases clipped from V and 4 bases from J, the junction kept 7 bases outside the gene matches. This CDR3 is built from 15 residues.

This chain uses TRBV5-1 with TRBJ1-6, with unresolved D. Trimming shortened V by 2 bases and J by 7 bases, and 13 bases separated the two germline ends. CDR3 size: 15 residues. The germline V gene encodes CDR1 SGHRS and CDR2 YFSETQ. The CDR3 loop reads CASSFEGMRNSPLHF. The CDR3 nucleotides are TGCGCCAGCAGCTTCGAGGGCATGAGAAATTCACCCCTCCACTTT.

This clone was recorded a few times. The CDR3 loop reads CASSQDRAGVIGEQFF. CDR3 nucleotides: TGCGCCAGCAGCCAAGATCGCGCGGGAGTTATAGGAGAGCAGTTCTTC. The genes are TRBV4-1 and TRBJ2-1; 7 bases agree with TRBD2. The germline gives CDR1 MGHRA, CDR2 YSYEKL. This CDR3 comprises 16 residues. With V trimmed by 0 bases and J by 10 bases, 12 bases remained unmatched.

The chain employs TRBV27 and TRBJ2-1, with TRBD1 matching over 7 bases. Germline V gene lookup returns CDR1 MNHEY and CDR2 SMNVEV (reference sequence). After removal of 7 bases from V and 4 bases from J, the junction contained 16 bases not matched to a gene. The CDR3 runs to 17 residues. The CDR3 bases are TGTGCCAGCACAAATAAACCGGGACAGAGTTTTTACAATGAGCAGTTCTTC. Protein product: CASTNKPGQSFYNEQFF.

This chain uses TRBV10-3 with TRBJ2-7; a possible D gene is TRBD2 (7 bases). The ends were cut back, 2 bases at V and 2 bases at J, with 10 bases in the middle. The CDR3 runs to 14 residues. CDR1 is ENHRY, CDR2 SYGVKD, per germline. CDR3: CAISEGGGAYEQYF. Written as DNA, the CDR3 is TGTGCCATCAGTGAGGGAGGGGGGGCCTACGAGCAGTACTTC.

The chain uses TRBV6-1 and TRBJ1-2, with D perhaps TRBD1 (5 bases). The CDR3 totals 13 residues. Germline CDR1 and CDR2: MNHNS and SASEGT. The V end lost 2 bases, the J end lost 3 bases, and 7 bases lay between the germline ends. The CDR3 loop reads CASSEQGDYGYTF. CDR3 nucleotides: TGTGCCAGCAGTGAACAGGGCGACTATGGCTACACCTTC.

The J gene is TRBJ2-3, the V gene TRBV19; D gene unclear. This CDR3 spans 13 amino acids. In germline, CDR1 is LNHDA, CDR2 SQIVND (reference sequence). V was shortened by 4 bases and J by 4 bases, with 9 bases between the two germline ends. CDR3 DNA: TGTGCCAGTAGTACTCTAATGGCAGATACGCAGTATTTT. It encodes CASSTLMADTQYF. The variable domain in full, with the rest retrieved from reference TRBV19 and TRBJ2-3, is DGGITQSPKYLFRKEGQNVTLSCEQNLNHDAMYWYRQDPGQGLRLIYYSQIVNDFQKGDIAEGYSVSREKKESFPLTVTSAQKNPTAFYLCASSTLMADTQYFGPGTRLTVL.

The DNA of the CDR3 is TGTGCCAGCAGCCTACCATCGACAGGCTCCACTGAAGCTTTCTTT. Protein sequence: CASSLPSTGSTEAFF. The chain joins TRBV5-4 to TRBJ1-1, with D perhaps matching TRBD1 (6 bases). Germline loops: CDR1 SGHNT, CDR2 YYREEE (reference sequence). The CDR3 is 15 residues long. V was shortened by 4 bases and J by 4 bases, with 17 bases between the two germline ends. The entire variable domain, with the rest obtained from reference TRBV5-4 and TRBJ1-1, is as follows: ETGVTQSPTHLIKTRGQQVTLRCSSQSGHNTVSWYQQALGQGPQFIFQYYREEENGRGNFPPRFSGLQFPNYSSELNVNALELDDSALYLCASSLPSTGSTEAFFGQGTRLTVV.